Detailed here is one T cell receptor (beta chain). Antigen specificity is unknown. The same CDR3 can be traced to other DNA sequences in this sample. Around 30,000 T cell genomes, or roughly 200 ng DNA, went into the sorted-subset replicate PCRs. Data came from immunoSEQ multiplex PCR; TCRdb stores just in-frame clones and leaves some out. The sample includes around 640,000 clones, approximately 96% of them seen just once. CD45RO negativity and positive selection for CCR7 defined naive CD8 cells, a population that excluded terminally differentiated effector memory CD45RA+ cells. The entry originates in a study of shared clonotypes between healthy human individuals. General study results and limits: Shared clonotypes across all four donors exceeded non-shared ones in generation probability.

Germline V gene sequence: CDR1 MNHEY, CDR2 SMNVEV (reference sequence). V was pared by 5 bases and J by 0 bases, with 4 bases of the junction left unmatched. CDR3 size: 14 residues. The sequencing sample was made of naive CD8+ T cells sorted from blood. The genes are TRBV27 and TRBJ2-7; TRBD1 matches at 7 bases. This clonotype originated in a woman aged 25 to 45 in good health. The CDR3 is CASSPGDSSYEQYF. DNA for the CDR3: TGTGCCAGCAGTCCCGGGGACAGCTCCTACGAGCAGTACTTC.